This T cell receptor (beta chain) is drawn from a study of CD8 T cells in Susac syndrome. TCR beta sequences were obtained from blood CD8+ and CD4+ T cells. The TEMRA cells underwent FACS enrichment, while the CD8+ and CD4+ T cells underwent negative isolation. The RNA, roughly 0.45 to 1 ug, was put through reverse transcription using random hexamers. Amplification of TCR beta CDR3 across 54 Vbeta and 13 Jbeta was performed with immunoSEQ multiplex PCR. TCRdb independently ran MiXCR on the immunoSEQ multiplex PCR reads; one entry per CDR3 protein. The sample gives about 200,000 distinct CDR3 sequences, roughly 94% of which show up once; approximately 0.094% is in the top ten. Germline loops: CDR1 SQVTM, CDR2 ANQGSEA. The CDR3 is made up of 16 amino acids. Trimming pared 7 bases from V and 2 bases from J, leaving 23 bases between.

The gene calls are TRBV29-1 and TRBJ1-2; D is undetermined. This TCR was recovered from a human donor in good health. Sequenced material: CD4+ T cells from PBMCs. CDR3 amino acids: CSAQTARIQSNYGYTF. CDR3 sequence (DNA): TGCAGCGCTCAAACGGCCCGGATACAGAGCAACTATGGCTACACCTTC.